Listed below are T cell receptor beta chains from one sample, sequenced in a study of CD8+CD57+ T cells in acquired aplastic anemia. TCRdb fed the reads into MiXCR, producing one record per CDR3 protein. Of over 45,000 distinct CDR3 sequences in the sample, around 72% are singletons; the top ten hold 34%. Sample: sorted CD4+, CD8+, or CD8+CD57+ T cells (not recorded which) from PBMCs. The receptors here all came from a human donor in good health, serving as a control. CDR3s include the opening cysteine and the closing phenylalanine or tryptophan. The order of the fields is V gene, clone size, J gene, D gene, CDR3 DNA, CDR3 protein. D genes are given only for firm matches. Some rows mark clone size as missing; the rest say once, few, many or name a class of expanded clone.

v_gene: TRBV29-1
abundance: -
j_gene: TRBJ2-7
d_gene: -
CDR3nt: TGCAGCGTTGACGGCGGTGCCTACGAGCAGTACTTC
CDR3aa: CSVDGGAYEQYF

v_gene: TRBV19
abundance: -
j_gene: TRBJ1-1
d_gene: TRBD1
CDR3nt: TGTGCCAGTAGCGAGGCAGGGGGCCGCGAAGCTTTCTTT
CDR3aa: CASSEAGGREAFF

v_gene: TRBV19
abundance: -
j_gene: TRBJ1-5
d_gene: -
CDR3nt: TGTGCCAGTAAAGGGCAGGGGAGAAATCAGCCCCAGCATTTT
CDR3aa: CASKGQGRNQPQHF

v_gene: TRBV10-2
abundance: -
j_gene: TRBJ1-4
d_gene: -
CDR3nt: TGCGCCAGCAGTGAGTCTCAAAAACTGTTTTTT
CDR3aa: CASSESQKLFF

v_gene: TRBV24-1
abundance: medium-sized
j_gene: TRBJ2-3
d_gene: -
CDR3nt: TGTGCCACCAGTGATGACCCAGATACGCAGTATTTT
CDR3aa: CATSDDPDTQYF

v_gene: TRBV11-1
abundance: -
j_gene: TRBJ2-1
d_gene: -
CDR3nt: TGTGCCAGCAGCTTAGCCGAGCGGTTAGGCACCCCCGGGGATTACAATGAGCAGTTCTTC
CDR3aa: CASSLAERLGTPGDYNEQFF

v_gene: TRBV5-1
abundance: -
j_gene: TRBJ2-3
d_gene: -
CDR3nt: TGCGCCAGCAGCCCCAGTTGGGTCGGGGGTACGCAGTATTTT
CDR3aa: CASSPSWVGGTQYF

v_gene: TRBV2
abundance: -
j_gene: TRBJ1-6
d_gene: TRBD1
CDR3nt: TGTGCCAGCAGTTCCGGGACAGGGAATTCACCCCTCCACTTT
CDR3aa: CASSSGTGNSPLHF

v_gene: TRBV2
abundance: -
j_gene: TRBJ2-5
d_gene: -
CDR3nt: TGTGCCTGCAGGGGCGGGAACGTGGCAGAGACCCAGTACTTC
CDR3aa: CACRGGNVAETQYF

v_gene: TRBV6-2/TRBV6-3
abundance: -
j_gene: TRBJ1-2
d_gene: -
CDR3nt: TGTGCCAGCAGTGATGGGGCCGCCTATGGCTACACCTTC
CDR3aa: CASSDGAAYGYTF

v_gene: TRBV7-8
abundance: -
j_gene: TRBJ1-1
d_gene: TRBD1
CDR3nt: TGTGCCAGCAGCCCCTCTGGAGGGGGCGTCCCCGGGACTGAAGCTTTCTTT
CDR3aa: CASSPSGGGVPGTEAFF

v_gene: TRBV29-1
abundance: -
j_gene: TRBJ2-1
d_gene: -
CDR3nt: TGCAGCGTTGATGCCGTCTACAATGAGCAGTTCTTC
CDR3aa: CSVDAVYNEQFF

v_gene: TRBV10-3
abundance: -
j_gene: TRBJ2-7
d_gene: -
CDR3nt: TGTGCCATCAGTGAGTCAGGGACGGAAACCTACGAGCAGTACTTC
CDR3aa: CAISESGTETYEQYF

v_gene: TRBV15
abundance: -
j_gene: TRBJ1-5
d_gene: TRBD1
CDR3nt: TGTGCCACCAGCAGAGGAGGGGGCCCGAGACAGCCCCAGCATTTT
CDR3aa: CATSRGGGPRQPQHF

v_gene: TRBV2
abundance: once
j_gene: TRBJ1-6
d_gene: TRBD1
CDR3nt: TGTGCCAGCAGTGAGCGGACAGGGGGTGTTGATAATTCACCCCTCCACTTT
CDR3aa: CASSERTGGVDNSPLHF

v_gene: TRBV10-1
abundance: -
j_gene: TRBJ1-5
d_gene: -
CDR3nt: TGCGCCAGCAGGACCTATCTCGGGGGTAGATATCAGCCCCAGCATTTT
CDR3aa: CASRTYLGGRYQPQHF

v_gene: TRBV10-2
abundance: -
j_gene: TRBJ1-6
d_gene: -
CDR3nt: TGCGCCAGCAGTGAAAGGGCGGGTGGGAATTCACCCCTCCACTTT
CDR3aa: CASSERAGGNSPLHF

v_gene: TRBV29-1
abundance: -
j_gene: TRBJ2-1
d_gene: TRBD2
CDR3nt: TGCAGCGTTGAGCGGGAGGAATCCTACAATGAGCAGTTCTTC
CDR3aa: CSVEREESYNEQFF

v_gene: TRBV5-4
abundance: once
j_gene: TRBJ2-1
d_gene: TRBD1
CDR3nt: TGTGCCAGCAGTTTCGACAGGGCTAGCTCCTACAATGAGCAGTTCTTC
CDR3aa: CASSFDRASSYNEQFF

v_gene: TRBV20-1
abundance: -
j_gene: TRBJ1-1
d_gene: -
CDR3nt: TGCAGTGCCCACTTGCAGGGTGTTGAAGTTTTCTTT
CDR3aa: CSAHLQGVEVFF

v_gene: TRBV10-3
abundance: -
j_gene: TRBJ2-5
d_gene: TRBD2
CDR3nt: TGTGCCATCAGACCGGGACTAGCGGATCAAGAGACCCAGTACTTC
CDR3aa: CAIRPGLADQETQYF

v_gene: TRBV10-3
abundance: -
j_gene: TRBJ2-7
d_gene: -
CDR3nt: TGTGCCATCAGTGTTTTTAGCGGAGGTCTCTCCTACGAGCAGTACTTC
CDR3aa: CAISVFSGGLSYEQYF

v_gene: TRBV7-8
abundance: -
j_gene: TRBJ2-7
d_gene: TRBD2
CDR3nt: TGTGCCAGCCAAGCGGGAGACGAGCAGTACTTC
CDR3aa: CASQAGDEQYF

v_gene: TRBV28
abundance: many
j_gene: TRBJ2-5
d_gene: -
CDR3nt: TGTGCCAGCAGTTTTATTTTATATGGACAGACGGACAAGAGGACCCAGTACTTC
CDR3aa: CASSFILYGQTDKRTQYF

v_gene: TRBV5-1
abundance: -
j_gene: TRBJ2-5
d_gene: TRBD2
CDR3nt: TGCGCCAGCAGCTTTGCTAGCGGGGGACAAGAGACCCAGTACTTC
CDR3aa: CASSFASGGQETQYF

v_gene: TRBV20-1
abundance: -
j_gene: TRBJ2-5
d_gene: -
CDR3nt: TGCAGTGCTAGAGCCAGGGTGGTTGGAGAGACCCAGTACTTC
CDR3aa: CSARARVVGETQYF

v_gene: TRBV20-1
abundance: -
j_gene: TRBJ2-3
d_gene: -
CDR3nt: TGCAGTCCGGAGGTAGATACGCAGTATTTT
CDR3aa: CSPEVDTQYF

v_gene: TRBV7-3
abundance: -
j_gene: TRBJ1-2
d_gene: -
CDR3nt: TGTGCCAGCAGCGACGGGACCGGCTATGGCTACACCTTC
CDR3aa: CASSDGTGYGYTF

v_gene: TRBV29-1
abundance: -
j_gene: TRBJ2-5
d_gene: -
CDR3nt: TGCAGCGTTGAACACGGGGTGAAAGAGACCCAGTACTTC
CDR3aa: CSVEHGVKETQYF

v_gene: TRBV7-2
abundance: -
j_gene: TRBJ1-3
d_gene: TRBD1
CDR3nt: TGTGCCAGCAGCTTGACAGGGGATGTTAAGTACACCATATATTTT
CDR3aa: CASSLTGDVKYTIYF

v_gene: TRBV10-3
abundance: -
j_gene: TRBJ2-3
d_gene: -
CDR3nt: TGTGCCACCAGTGGTACGCAGTATTTT
CDR3aa: CATSGTQYF

v_gene: TRBV15
abundance: few
j_gene: TRBJ2-1
d_gene: -
CDR3nt: TGTGCCTGCCGGGACGCGCCTCACAATGAGCAGTTCTTC
CDR3aa: CACRDAPHNEQFF

v_gene: TRBV2
abundance: -
j_gene: TRBJ2-7
d_gene: TRBD2
CDR3nt: TGTGCCGGAGGGACTAGCGGGGGCTACGAGCAGTACTTC
CDR3aa: CAGGTSGGYEQYF

v_gene: TRBV15
abundance: -
j_gene: TRBJ2-3
d_gene: TRBD2
CDR3nt: TGTGCCACCAGAACGGGGGGAACAGATACGCAGTATTTT
CDR3aa: CATRTGGTDTQYF

v_gene: TRBV25-1
abundance: -
j_gene: TRBJ1-1
d_gene: -
CDR3nt: TGTGCCAGCAGCTTAGAGTCTCCGGGGATCACTGAAGCTTTCTTT
CDR3aa: CASSLESPGITEAFF

v_gene: TRBV2
abundance: -
j_gene: TRBJ2-1
d_gene: -
CDR3nt: TGTGCCAGCAGGGCCGGGACGGATACTTACAATGAGCAGTTCTTC
CDR3aa: CASRAGTDTYNEQFF

v_gene: TRBV15
abundance: -
j_gene: TRBJ2-7
d_gene: -
CDR3nt: TGTGCCACCAGCAGAGATCTAACAGGGAGCTCCTACGAGCAGTACTTC
CDR3aa: CATSRDLTGSSYEQYF

v_gene: TRBV5-5
abundance: many
j_gene: TRBJ1-2
d_gene: -
CDR3nt: TGTGCCAGCAGCCCTACCCCCAGCCCAACTAACTATGGCTACACCTTC
CDR3aa: CASSPTPSPTNYGYTF

v_gene: TRBV7-3
abundance: -
j_gene: TRBJ2-7
d_gene: -
CDR3nt: TGTGCCAGCAGCTTACGGGACGAGCAGTACTTC
CDR3aa: CASSLRDEQYF

v_gene: TRBV2
abundance: -
j_gene: TRBJ1-2
d_gene: -
CDR3nt: TGTGCCAGCAGTGCAGGGTTCTATGGCTACACCTTC
CDR3aa: CASSAGFYGYTF

v_gene: TRBV24-1
abundance: -
j_gene: TRBJ2-5
d_gene: -
CDR3nt: TGTGCCACCAGTGATTCGTCGCAGGGGAAACAAGAGACCCAGTACTTC
CDR3aa: CATSDSSQGKQETQYF

v_gene: TRBV19
abundance: once
j_gene: TRBJ1-2
d_gene: -
CDR3nt: TGTGCCAGTAGTCCCCAGGGCCCGGGGGATGGCTACACCTTC
CDR3aa: CASSPQGPGDGYTF

v_gene: TRBV29-1
abundance: -
j_gene: TRBJ2-7
d_gene: -
CDR3nt: TGCAGCGTTGGACGGACTCTCGACGAGCAGTACTTC
CDR3aa: CSVGRTLDEQYF

v_gene: TRBV20-1
abundance: -
j_gene: TRBJ2-3
d_gene: TRBD1
CDR3nt: TGCAGTGCTTCCTGGGACAGGGGTGGAACAGATACGCAGTATTTT
CDR3aa: CSASWDRGGTDTQYF

v_gene: TRBV29-1
abundance: -
j_gene: TRBJ2-3
d_gene: -
CDR3nt: TGCAGCGTTGCGCCGGGGAACACAGATACGCAGTATTTT
CDR3aa: CSVAPGNTDTQYF

v_gene: TRBV5-6
abundance: many
j_gene: TRBJ2-5
d_gene: TRBD2
CDR3nt: TGTGCCAGCAGCTCGACTAGCGGTGAGACCCAGTACTTC
CDR3aa: CASSSTSGETQYF

v_gene: TRBV15
abundance: medium-sized
j_gene: TRBJ2-6
d_gene: TRBD1
CDR3nt: TGTGCCACCAGCGGGACAGCCTCTGGGGCCAACGTCCTGACTTTC
CDR3aa: CATSGTASGANVLTF

v_gene: TRBV6-1
abundance: few
j_gene: TRBJ1-5
d_gene: TRBD1
CDR3nt: TGTGCCAGCGGCGGGACAGGGACAGGGAGCCAGCCCCAGCATTTT
CDR3aa: CASGGTGTGSQPQHF

v_gene: TRBV7-2
abundance: -
j_gene: TRBJ1-5
d_gene: -
CDR3nt: TGTGCCAGCAGTCATCAGGGAAGCAATCAGCCCCAGCATTTT
CDR3aa: CASSHQGSNQPQHF

v_gene: TRBV13
abundance: -
j_gene: TRBJ2-7
d_gene: TRBD2
CDR3nt: TGTGCCAGCAGCTTGGCCTGGTTGGCGGGGGGGCCTATTGGCGAGCAGTACTTC
CDR3aa: CASSLAWLAGGPIGEQYF

v_gene: TRBV5-6
abundance: -
j_gene: TRBJ1-1
d_gene: TRBD1
CDR3nt: TGTGCCAGCAGCTTGATAGGACAGGGGAGGAACACTGAAGCTTTCTTT
CDR3aa: CASSLIGQGRNTEAFF

v_gene: TRBV25-1
abundance: -
j_gene: TRBJ2-5
d_gene: -
CDR3nt: TGTGCCAGCAGTGAGGGCCGCCAGTCGGTGGGGGAAGAGACCCAGTACTTC
CDR3aa: CASSEGRQSVGEETQYF

v_gene: TRBV15
abundance: -
j_gene: TRBJ2-1
d_gene: -
CDR3nt: TGTGCCACCAGCAGAGGGGGAGTAGGGGCTAATTGGGAGCAGTTCTTC
CDR3aa: CATSRGGVGANWEQFF

v_gene: TRBV13
abundance: many
j_gene: TRBJ1-2
d_gene: TRBD1
CDR3nt: TGTGCCAGCAGCTCACGGGACAGGGGCTTGGACTATGGCTACACCTTC
CDR3aa: CASSSRDRGLDYGYTF